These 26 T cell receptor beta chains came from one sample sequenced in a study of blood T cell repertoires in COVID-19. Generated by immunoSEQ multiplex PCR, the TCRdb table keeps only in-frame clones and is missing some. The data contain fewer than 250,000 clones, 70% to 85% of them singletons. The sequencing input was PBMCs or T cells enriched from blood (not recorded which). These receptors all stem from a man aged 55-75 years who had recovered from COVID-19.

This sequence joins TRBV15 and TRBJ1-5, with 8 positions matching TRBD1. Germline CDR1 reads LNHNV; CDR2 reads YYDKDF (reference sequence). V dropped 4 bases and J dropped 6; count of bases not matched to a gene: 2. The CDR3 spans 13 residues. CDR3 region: CATSIDRGQPQHF. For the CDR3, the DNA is TGTGCCACCAGCATTGACAGGGGTCAGCCCCAGCATTTT.

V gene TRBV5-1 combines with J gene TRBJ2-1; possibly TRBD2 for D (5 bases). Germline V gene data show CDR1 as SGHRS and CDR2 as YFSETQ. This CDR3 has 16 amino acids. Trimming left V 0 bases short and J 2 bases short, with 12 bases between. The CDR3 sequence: CASSLAVSGPYNEQFF. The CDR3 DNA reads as TGCGCCAGCAGCTTGGCCGTAAGCGGTCCCTACAATGAGCAGTTCTTC. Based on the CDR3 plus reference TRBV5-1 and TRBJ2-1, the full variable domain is KAGVTQTPRYLIKTRGQQVTLSCSPISGHRSVSWYQQTPGQGLQFLFEYFSETQRNKGNFPGRFSGRQFSNSRSEMNVSTLELGDSALYLCASSLAVSGPYNEQFFGPGTRLTVL.

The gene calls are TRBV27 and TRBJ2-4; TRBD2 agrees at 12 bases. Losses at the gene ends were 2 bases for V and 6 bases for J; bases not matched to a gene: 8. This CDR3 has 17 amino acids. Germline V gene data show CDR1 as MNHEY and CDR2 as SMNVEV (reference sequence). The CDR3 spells CASSLLAGGQDGNIQYF. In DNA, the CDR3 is TGTGCCAGCAGTTTACTAGCGGGGGGGCAGGATGGAAACATTCAGTACTTC.

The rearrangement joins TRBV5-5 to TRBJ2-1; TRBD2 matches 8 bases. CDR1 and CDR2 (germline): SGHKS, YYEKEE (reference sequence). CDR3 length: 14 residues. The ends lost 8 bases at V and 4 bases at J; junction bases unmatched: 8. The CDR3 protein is CASTTGGLYNEQFF. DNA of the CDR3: TGTGCCAGTACTACGGGGGGGCTTTACAATGAGCAGTTCTTC.

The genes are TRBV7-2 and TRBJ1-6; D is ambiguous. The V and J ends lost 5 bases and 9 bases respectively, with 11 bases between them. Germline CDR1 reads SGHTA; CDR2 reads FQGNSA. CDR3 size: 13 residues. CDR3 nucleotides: TGTGCCAGCAGCCCAATTCCAGGTTCACCCCTCCACTTT. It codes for CASSPIPGSPLHF.

Written as DNA, the CDR3 is TGTGCCAGCAGCTTAGTGGAGTTTGGCAAAAACATTCAGTACTTC. This encodes CASSLVEFGKNIQYF. The rearrangement joins TRBV7-9 to TRBJ2-4; no firm D call. V lost 1 base to trimming and J lost 3 bases, with 10 bases between them. In germline, CDR1 is SEHNR, CDR2 FQNEAQ (reference sequence). The CDR3 loop spans 15 amino acids.

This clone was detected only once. CDR3 region: CASSLTGGETQYF. In DNA, the CDR3 is TGTGCCAGCAGCTTAACAGGGGGTGAGACCCAGTACTTC. V gene TRBV7-9 combines with J gene TRBJ2-5; 8 positions match TRBD1. The CDR3 totals 13 residues. Germline assignment: CDR1 SEHNR and CDR2 FQNEAQ (reference sequence). Germline trimming cut 2 bases from V and 5 bases from J; bases unmatched to any gene: 1.

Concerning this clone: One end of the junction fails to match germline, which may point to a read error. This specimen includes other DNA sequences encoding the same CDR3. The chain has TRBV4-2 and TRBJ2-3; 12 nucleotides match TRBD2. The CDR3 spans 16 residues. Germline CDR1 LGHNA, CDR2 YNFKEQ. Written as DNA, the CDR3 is TGTGCCAGTAGCCCGTTGACTAGCGGGAGAGCGGATACGCAGTATTTT. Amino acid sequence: CASSPLTSGRADTQYF.

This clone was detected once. The DNA of the CDR3 is TGCAGCGTTGAAGTAGGACAGAAAGCTTTCTTT. Translating it yields CSVEVGQKAFF. This chain links TRBV29-1 with TRBJ1-1, with a possible D match to TRBD1 (6 bases). Germline V gives CDR1 SQVTM, CDR2 ANQGSEA. Trimming stripped 1 base from V and 9 bases from J, with 9 bases between. The CDR3 is 11 residues long.

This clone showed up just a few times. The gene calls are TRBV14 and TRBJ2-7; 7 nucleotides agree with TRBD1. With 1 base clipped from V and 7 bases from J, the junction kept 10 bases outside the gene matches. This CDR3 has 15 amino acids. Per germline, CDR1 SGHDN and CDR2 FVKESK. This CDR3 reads CASSQVDRPPTEQYF. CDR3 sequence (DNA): TGTGCCAGCAGCCAAGTGGACAGGCCCCCTACGGAGCAGTACTTC.

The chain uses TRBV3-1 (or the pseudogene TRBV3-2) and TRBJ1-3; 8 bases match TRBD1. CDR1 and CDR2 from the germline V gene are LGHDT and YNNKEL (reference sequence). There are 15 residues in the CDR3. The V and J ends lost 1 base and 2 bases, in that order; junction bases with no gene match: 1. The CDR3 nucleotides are TGTGCCAGCAGCCAAGGGACAGGGCCTGGAAACACCATATATTTT. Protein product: CASSQGTGPGNTIYF.

The CDR3 DNA follows: TGCGCCAGCAGCGTGGGCCCCCTAGCGGTCCAAGAGACCCAGTACTTC. Translated, it gives CASSVGPLAVQETQYF. This chain uses TRBV5-1 with TRBJ2-5, with 7 positions matching TRBD2. V trimming: 4 bases; J trimming: 1 base; junction bases outside the gene matches: 10. Germline CDR1 reads SGHRS; CDR2 reads YFSETQ. This CDR3 is 16 amino acids long.

The CDR3 DNA is TGTGCCAGCAGCTTGAGTCGGCGGGGGGGCCAAGCAGATACGCAGTATTTT. This codes for CASSLSRRGGQADTQYF. V usage is TRBV5-8 and J usage is TRBJ2-3, with 9 bases identical to TRBD2. The trim removed 1 base at V and 4 bases at J, leaving 10 bases unmatched. This CDR3 comprises 17 residues. CDR1 and CDR2 (germline): SGHTS, YDEGEE.

The CDR3 DNA follows: TGTGCCAGCAGCCAGCTGACAGGGGGCACTGAAGCTTTCTTT. Protein sequence: CASSQLTGGTEAFF. The V gene is TRBV3-1 (or the pseudogene TRBV3-2), the J gene TRBJ1-1; 9 bases are shared with TRBD1. The CDR3 is 14 residues long. The ends lost 3 bases at V and 4 bases at J; junction bases unmatched: 3. Germline CDR1 and CDR2: LGHDT and YNNKEL (reference sequence).

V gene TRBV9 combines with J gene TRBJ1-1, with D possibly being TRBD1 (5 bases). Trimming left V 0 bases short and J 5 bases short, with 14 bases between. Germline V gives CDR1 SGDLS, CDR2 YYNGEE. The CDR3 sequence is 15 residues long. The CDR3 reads CASSVGQGKVTEAFF. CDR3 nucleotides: TGTGCCAGCAGCGTAGGCCAGGGAAAAGTGACTGAAGCTTTCTTT.

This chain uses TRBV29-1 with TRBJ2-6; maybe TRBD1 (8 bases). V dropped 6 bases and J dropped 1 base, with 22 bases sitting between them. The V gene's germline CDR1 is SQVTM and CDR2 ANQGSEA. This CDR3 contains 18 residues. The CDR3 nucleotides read TGCAGCGTGGCCCCGGGAAACAGGGGGGGGTCTGGGGCCAACGTCCTGACTTTC. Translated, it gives CSVAPGNRGGSGANVLTF. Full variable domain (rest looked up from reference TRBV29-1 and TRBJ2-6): SAVISQKPSRDICQRGTSLTIQCQVDSQVTMMFWYRQQPGQSLTLIATANQGSEATYESGFVIDKFPISRPNLTFSTLTVSNMSPEDSSIYLCSVAPGNRGGSGANVLTFGAGSRLTVL.

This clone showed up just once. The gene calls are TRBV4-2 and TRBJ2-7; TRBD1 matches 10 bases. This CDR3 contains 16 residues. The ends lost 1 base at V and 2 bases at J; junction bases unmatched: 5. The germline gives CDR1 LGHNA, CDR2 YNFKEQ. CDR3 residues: CASSQVTGGRAYEQYF. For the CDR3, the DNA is TGTGCCAGCAGCCAAGTGACAGGGGGCAGGGCCTACGAGCAGTACTTC.

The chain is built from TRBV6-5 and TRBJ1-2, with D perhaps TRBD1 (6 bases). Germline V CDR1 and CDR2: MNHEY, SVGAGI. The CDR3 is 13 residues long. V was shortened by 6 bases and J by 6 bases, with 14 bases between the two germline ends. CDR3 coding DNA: TGTGCCAGCAGACAACAGGGACGGGATGGCTACACCTTC. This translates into CASRQQGRDGYTF.

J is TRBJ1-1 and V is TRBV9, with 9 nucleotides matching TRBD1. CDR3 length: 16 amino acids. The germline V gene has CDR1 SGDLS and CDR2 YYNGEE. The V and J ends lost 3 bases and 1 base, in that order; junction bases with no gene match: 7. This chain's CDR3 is CASSAGGTGTNTEAFF. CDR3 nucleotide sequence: TGTGCCAGCAGCGCCGGGGGGACAGGGACGAACACTGAAGCTTTCTTT.

The CDR3 spells CASSKSRTSGPQDTQYF. As DNA, the CDR3 is TGTGCCAGTAGTAAATCTCGGACTAGCGGGCCCCAGGATACGCAGTATTTT. This chain joins TRBV19 and TRBJ2-3, with TRBD2 identical over 11 bases. The CDR3 has 17 residues. V was pared by 4 bases and J by 6 bases, with 12 bases of the junction left unmatched. Germline loops: CDR1 LNHDA, CDR2 SQIVND (reference sequence).

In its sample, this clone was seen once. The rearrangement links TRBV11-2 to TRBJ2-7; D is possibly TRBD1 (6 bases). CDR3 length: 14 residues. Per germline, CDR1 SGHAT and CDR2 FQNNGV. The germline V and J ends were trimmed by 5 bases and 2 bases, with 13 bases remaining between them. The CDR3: CASSQSDSAYEQYF. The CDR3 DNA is TGTGCCAGCAGCCAATCGGACAGTGCCTACGAGCAGTACTTC.

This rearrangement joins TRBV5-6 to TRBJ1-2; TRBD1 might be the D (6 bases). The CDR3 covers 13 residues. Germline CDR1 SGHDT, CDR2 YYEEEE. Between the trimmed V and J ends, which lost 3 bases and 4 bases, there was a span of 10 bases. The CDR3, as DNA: TGTGCCAGCAGCTCGGACAGACTCTATGGCTACACCTTC. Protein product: CASSSDRLYGYTF.

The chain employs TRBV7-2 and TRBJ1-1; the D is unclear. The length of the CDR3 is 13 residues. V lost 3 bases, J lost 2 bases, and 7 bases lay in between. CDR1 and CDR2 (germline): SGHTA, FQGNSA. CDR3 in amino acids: CASSFYRNTEAFF. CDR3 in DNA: TGTGCCAGCAGCTTCTACAGAAACACTGAAGCTTTCTTT.

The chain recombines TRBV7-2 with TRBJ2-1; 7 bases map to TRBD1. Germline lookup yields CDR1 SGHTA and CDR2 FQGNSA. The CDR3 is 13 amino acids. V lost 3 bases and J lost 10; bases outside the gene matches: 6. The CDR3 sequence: CASSFDRAQEQFF. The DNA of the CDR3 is TGTGCCAGCAGCTTTGACAGGGCCCAAGAGCAGTTCTTC. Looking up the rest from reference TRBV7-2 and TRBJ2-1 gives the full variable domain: GAGVSQSPSNKVTEKGKDVELRCDPISGHTALYWYRQSLGQGLEFLIYFQGNSAPDKSGLPSDRFSAERTGGSVSTLTIQRTQQEDSAVYLCASSFDRAQEQFFGPGTRLTVL.

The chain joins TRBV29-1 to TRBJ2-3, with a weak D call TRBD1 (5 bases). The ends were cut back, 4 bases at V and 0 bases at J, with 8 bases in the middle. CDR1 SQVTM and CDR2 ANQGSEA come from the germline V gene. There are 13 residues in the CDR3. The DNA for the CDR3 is TGCAGCGTTGCAGGGATTAGCACAGATACGCAGTATTTT. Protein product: CSVAGISTDTQYF.

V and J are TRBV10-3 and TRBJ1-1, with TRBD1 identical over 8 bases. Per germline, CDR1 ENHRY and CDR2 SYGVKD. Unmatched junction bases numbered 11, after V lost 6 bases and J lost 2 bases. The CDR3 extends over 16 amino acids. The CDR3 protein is CAIRKDRGFVNTEAFF. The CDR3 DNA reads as TGTGCCATCAGGAAAGACAGGGGTTTCGTCAACACTGAAGCTTTCTTT.